The 6 T cell receptor beta chains listed next were all sequenced from one sample in a study of T cell responses to AZD1222 COVID-19 vaccine. This table comes from immunoSEQ multiplex PCR, and its TCRdb copy is limited to in-frame clones, with some not included. The table lists about 83,000 clones, roughly 86% of them singletons. This material consisted of peripheral blood, taken on day 0 of AZD1222 vaccination. The receptors were sampled from an adult in good health.

The table lists this clone with a few counts. The chain carries TRBV18 and TRBJ1-5; D possibly corresponds to TRBD1 (5 bases). This CDR3 is built from 13 residues. In germline, CDR1 is KGHSH, CDR2 LQKENI. V was clipped by 2 bases and J by 7 bases, with 9 bases between them. CDR3 protein: CASSPMEGQPQHF. The DNA for the CDR3 is TGTGCCAGCTCACCAATGGAGGGGCAGCCCCAGCATTTT.

The gene calls are TRBV7-3 and TRBJ2-1; D remains ambiguous. V was trimmed by 5 bases and J by 0 bases, leaving 11 bases between them. The length of the CDR3 is 15 residues. Germline CDR1 and CDR2: SGHTA and FQGTGA. In nucleotides, the CDR3 is TGTGCCAGCAGCCAAGGAGCTTCCTCCTACAATGAGCAGTTCTTC. It codes for CASSQGASSYNEQFF.

This chain links TRBV3-1 (or the pseudogene TRBV3-2) with TRBJ1-2, with D tentatively TRBD1 (5 bases). The CDR3 loop spans 13 amino acids. The V and J ends lost 4 bases and 4 bases respectively, with 10 bases between them. The germline CDR1 and CDR2 sequences are LGHDT and YNNKEL (reference sequence). CDR3 sequence (DNA): TGTGCCAGCAGCCCAGGGCCGGGCTATGGCTACACCTTC. This gives the protein CASSPGPGYGYTF.

The V and J genes are TRBV10-3 and TRBJ2-1, with TRBD1 matching 9 bases. The CDR3 is made up of 14 amino acids. Germline CDR1 reads ENHRY; CDR2 reads SYGVKD. Trimming at V came to 5 bases and at J to 7 bases, leaving 6 bases not matched to a gene. The chain's CDR3 is CAISTQGASNEQFF. CDR3 coding DNA: TGTGCCATCAGTACACAGGGGGCAAGTAATGAGCAGTTCTTC.

This chain joins TRBV7-3 and TRBJ2-3; D gene uncertain. The CDR3 totals 13 residues. Germline V gives CDR1 SGHTA, CDR2 FQGTGA. With 5 bases removed from V and 2 bases from J, the gap between germline ends came to 8 bases. CDR3 DNA sequence: TGTGCCAGCAGCCCCACCCCCACAGATACGCAGTATTTT. It translates to CASSPTPTDTQYF.

CDR3 in amino acids: CASSFSRAEIGVNEQFF. CDR3 bases: TGTGCCAGCAGCTTCAGCAGGGCGGAGATAGGAGTCAATGAGCAGTTCTTC. This chain links TRBV7-8 with TRBJ2-1, with a weak D call TRBD1 (5 bases). V was shortened by 3 bases and J by 6 bases, with 21 bases between the two germline ends. The CDR3 is 17 residues long. Per the germline V gene, CDR1 is SGHVS and CDR2 is FQNEAQ.